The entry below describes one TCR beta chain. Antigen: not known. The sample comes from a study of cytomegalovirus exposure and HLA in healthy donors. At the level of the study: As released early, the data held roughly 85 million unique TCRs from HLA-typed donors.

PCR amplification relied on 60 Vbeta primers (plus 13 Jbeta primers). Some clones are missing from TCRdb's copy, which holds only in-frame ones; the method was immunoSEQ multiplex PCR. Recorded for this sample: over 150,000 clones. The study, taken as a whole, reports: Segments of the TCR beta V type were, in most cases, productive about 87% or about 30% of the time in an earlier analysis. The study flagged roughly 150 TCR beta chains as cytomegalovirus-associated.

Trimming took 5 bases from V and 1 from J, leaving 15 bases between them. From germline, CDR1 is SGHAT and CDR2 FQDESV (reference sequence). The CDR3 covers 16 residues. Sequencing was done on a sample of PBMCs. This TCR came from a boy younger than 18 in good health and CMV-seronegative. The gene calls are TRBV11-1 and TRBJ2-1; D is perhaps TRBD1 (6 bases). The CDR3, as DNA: TGTGCCAGCAGCCCAAATAACAGGGTTTCCTACAATGAGCAGTTCTTC. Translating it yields CASSPNNRVSYNEQFF.